This TCR beta chain emerged from a study of somatic mutations in cytotoxic T cells in rheumatoid arthritis (dated by TCRdb to 2016 to 2017). With respect to the entire study: Sorted V beta1+ cells also underwent TCRB sequencing, and some V beta antibody-stained T-cell populations were flow-sorted at nearly 100% purity on a FACSAria II or Sony SH800. In newly diagnosed rheumatoid arthritis without treatment, the study examined if expanded CD8+ T-cell clones harbor somatic mutations, relying on TCRB deep sequencing to characterize clonality. TCRB deep sequencing was performed for some 60 rheumatoid arthritis patients and around 20 healthy controls. The median ages of the patient and control groups were essentially identical.

A word on this clone: Its antigen remains undetermined. No much larger clonotype is one base removed from it; base qualities were not supplied.

According to the germline V gene, CDR1 reads KGHSH and CDR2 reads LQKENI. Taken from cysteine to phenylalanine, the CDR3 has 17 residues. The only DNA kept is the CDR3, 51 bases in frame from the first base. Trimmed from V: 2 bases; trimmed from J: 1 base; junction bases lacking a gene match: 7. Buffy coats from around 21 blood donors served as healthy controls, a group that was around 54% female with a median age of 56 years (range 21-70). Flow cytometry confirmed the purity of CD4+ and CD8+ cells that had been isolated by positive magnetic bead selection on an AutoMACS. Peripheral blood mononuclear cells were isolated by Ficoll-Paque PLUS density gradient separation. DNA from CD4-enriched, CD8-enriched or PBMC samples was extracted using Nucleospin Tissue or Tissue XS kits and then quantified on a Qubit 2.0 fluorometer. The full study reports these points: The finding that TRBV07 was slightly underrepresented in patients was left unadjusted for multiple comparisons. Healthy controls showed no age-related increase in CD8+ clonality, whereas patients did (Spearman r ~ 0.49). In about an eighth of the roughly 65 patients, more than 20% of CD8+ cells belonged to the largest CD8+ clone, while several identical CD8+ TCRB sequences were shared between blood and synovial fluid. CD8+ T-cell clonality in rheumatoid arthritis patients was not significantly different from that in age-matched healthy controls. Viral specificity could not be ruled out by absence from virus-specific databases, and the antigen targets of the expanded CD8+ clones remained unknown.

Genomic DNA underwent TCRB CDR3 sequencing using the immunoSEQ assay. The authors' analysis ran thus. Nothing other than productive TCRB rearrangements was included in the analyses. A clone was defined by a unique TCRB CDR3 sequence, and clonality was computed as a productive clonality index based on Shannon entropy. The template counts of each clone relative to the total templates per sample were used to calculate repertoire overlap between two samples. V-gene usage measured by flow cytometry correlated with TCRB sequencing V-gene usage, with a Spearman r of roughly 0.67. TCRdb limited this immuneACCESS table to in-frame rearrangements with V and J called. A share of clones is missing; checked studies link under half to unresolved V genes, and the rest is unexplained. V and J calls and clone size come straight from that table; D and trimming were deduced from the DNA. The sample table lists 12,000 or so clones, over 70% of them with a count of one. Of the sample, approximately 14% is held by the ten largest clones.

The source material was CD8+ T cells sorted from blood. The chain is assembled from TRBV18 and TRBJ1-5; a stretch of 8 junction bases matches TRBD1. The sequence was obtained from a man aged 50-60 years in good health. CDR3 protein: CASSPEPGGRSNQPQHF. The bases are TGTGCCAGCTCACCAGAACCAGGGGGCAGGAGCAATCAGCCCCAGCATTTT.